This T cell receptor beta chain is drawn from a study of cytomegalovirus exposure and HLA in healthy donors. After removal of 0 bases from V and 6 bases from J, the junction contained 5 bases not matched to a gene. Germline V CDR1 and CDR2: SGDLS, YYNGEE. The CDR3 is 15 residues long. This clone was detected only once. 60 Vbeta and 13 Jbeta primers were used in PCR. The repertoire was sequenced with immunoSEQ multiplex PCR; TCRdb's copy has only in-frame clones and lacks some. This table has about 140,000 clones, around 80% appearing once. Sample: PBMCs. The receptor's source is a man aged 25-45 years in good health. This chain joins TRBV9 and TRBJ2-5, with 10 bases fitting TRBD2. This chain's CDR3 is CASSVVGSGGQTQYF. The CDR3 nucleotides read TGTGCCAGCAGCGTAGTGGGTAGCGGGGGGCAGACCCAGTACTTC.